Shown below are 26 T cell receptor beta chains from a single sample sequenced in a study of T-cell reconstitution after alpha-beta-depleted transplantation in children. A TCRbeta library incorporating unique molecular identifiers was prepared. TCRdb independently ran MiXCR on the PCR reads; one entry per CDR3 protein. The sample lists a few hundred thousand distinct CDR3 sequences; around two fifths were seen once. The sample here was PBMCs, taken before TCRalphabeta/CD19-depleted stem cell transplant. These receptors came from a girl aged 2 to 10 with aplastic anemia, due to receive a stem cell transplant.

The chain has TRBV7-6 and TRBJ2-5; D is perhaps TRBD2 (7 bases). This CDR3 is 16 amino acids long. The V end lost 1 base, the J end lost 2 bases, and 14 bases lay between the germline ends. The germline V gene encodes CDR1 SGHVS and CDR2 FNYEAQ. The CDR3 DNA sequence: TGTGCCAGCAGCTTAGAGGCGGCGGGGGCTCAAGAGACCCAGTACTTC. Translated, it gives CASSLEAAGAQETQYF.

This clonotype occurred many times. The rearrangement joins TRBV6-5 to TRBJ2-4; D is perhaps TRBD2 (5 bases). Germline lookup yields CDR1 MNHEY and CDR2 SVGAGI. This CDR3 has 16 amino acids. The V end lost 0 bases, the J end lost 0 bases, and 9 bases lay between the germline ends. CDR3 sequence (DNA): TGTGCCAGCAGTTACTCGAGGGTGGGAGCCAAAAACATTCAGTACTTC. Protein sequence: CASSYSRVGAKNIQYF.

This chain uses TRBV5-1 with TRBJ2-7; D is tentatively TRBD1 or TRBD2 (5 bases each). Trimming stripped 3 bases from V and 2 bases from J, with 9 bases between. The CDR3 spans 13 residues. CDR1 is SGHRS and CDR2 is YFSETQ in the germline V gene. The DNA for the CDR3 is TGCGCCAGCAGCTGGGACGGGGCCTACGAGCAGTACTTC. This codes for CASSWDGAYEQYF.

This clonotype was detected only a few times. The chain is built from TRBV4-2 and TRBJ2-7; 8 bases map to TRBD1. Unmatched junction bases numbered 5, after V lost 4 bases and J lost 6 bases. There are 13 residues in the CDR3. Looked up from germline, CDR1 is LGHNA and CDR2 is YNFKEQ. The CDR3, as DNA: TGTGCCAGCAGCCTGGACAGGGCGGGCGAGCAGTACTTC. It specifies CASSLDRAGEQYF.

The chain carries TRBV6-1 and TRBJ2-1; D gene ambiguous. Germline loops: CDR1 MNHNS, CDR2 SASEGT. The CDR3 spans 16 residues. Between the trimmed V and J ends, which lost 5 bases and 4 bases, there was a span of 18 bases. The CDR3 protein is CASSPSVSGSYNEQFF. DNA of the CDR3: TGTGCCAGCAGTCCGTCAGTTTCGGGCAGTTACAATGAGCAGTTCTTC.

The chain uses TRBV7-2 and TRBJ2-3; D uncertain. Germline values: CDR1 SGHTA, CDR2 FQGNSA. V lost 4 bases, J lost 8 bases, and 13 bases lay in between. CDR3 length equals 13 residues. CDR3 sequence reads: CASSSSLVGTQYF. The CDR3 nucleotides read TGTGCCAGCAGCTCAAGCCTGGTGGGTACGCAGTATTTT.

This clonotype occurred many times. The genes are TRBV14 and TRBJ2-1; 7 bases line up with TRBD1. Losses at the gene ends were 4 bases for V and 9 bases for J; bases not matched to a gene: 9. The CDR3 length is 14 residues. The V gene's germline CDR1 is SGHDN and CDR2 FVKESK. In DNA, the CDR3 is TGTGCCAGCAGCCCGTATCTAGGGGGCCTTGAGCAGTTCTTC. Amino acid sequence: CASSPYLGGLEQFF.

This clonotype was seen only once. The gene calls are TRBV5-1 and TRBJ2-3; D unresolved. The CDR3 is 13 amino acids. Trimming cost V 4 bases and J 2 bases, with 8 bases left between them. The germline V gene has CDR1 SGHRS and CDR2 YFSETQ. This CDR3 reads CASSPTYTDTQYF. Here the CDR3 DNA reads TGCGCCAGCAGCCCCACTTACACAGATACGCAGTATTTT.

This chain joins TRBV5-1 and TRBJ2-1; TRBD2 matches at 11 bases. Germline CDR1 SGHRS, CDR2 YFSETQ. J was trimmed by 4 bases and V by 4 bases; bases with no gene match: 10. This CDR3 comprises 17 residues. The CDR3 region has the DNA TGCGCCAGCAGCCAACCGGGACTAGCGGCAATTTACAATGAGCAGTTCTTC. Translating gives CASSQPGLAAIYNEQFF.

The chain links TRBV15 to TRBJ1-5; D remains ambiguous. The CDR3 is made up of 15 amino acids. Germline loops: CDR1 LNHNV, CDR2 YYDKDF (reference sequence). Trimming shortened V by 1 base and J by 7 bases, and 14 bases separated the two germline ends. This chain's CDR3 is CATSRVKGISQPQHF. The CDR3 bases are TGTGCCACCAGCAGAGTTAAGGGTATTTCCCAGCCCCAGCATTTT.

This clonotype has only a few counts. The chain carries TRBV20-1 and TRBJ2-2; 7 bases are shared with TRBD2. The CDR3 runs 15 residues. CDR1 and CDR2 (germline): DFQATT, SNEGSKA (reference sequence). The J segment lost 2 bases and the V segment lost 0 bases, leaving 3 bases of the junction unmatched. The CDR3 DNA reads TGCAGTGCTAGAGACGGACTAGTCAACACCGGGGAGCTGTTTTTT. Translated, it gives CSARDGLVNTGELFF.

The CDR3 coding sequence is TGCGCCAGCAGCTTGGAGGGACTAGCGGGGCGTAGCACAGATACGCAGTATTTT. Translation gives CASSLEGLAGRSTDTQYF. V is TRBV5-1 and J is TRBJ2-3; 13 positions agree with TRBD2. Germline V CDR1 and CDR2: SGHRS, YFSETQ. The CDR3 length is 18 residues. Trimming at V came to 0 bases and at J to 0 bases, leaving 4 bases not matched to a gene.

This clonotype was picked up a small number of times. This sequence joins TRBV6-6 and TRBJ2-7; possibly TRBD1 or TRBD2 for D (5 bases each). CDR1 is MNHNY, CDR2 SVGAGI, per germline (reference sequence). Trimming took off 0 bases at V and 2 bases at J, with 5 bases between the two ends. The CDR3 has 13 residues. The CDR3 loop is CASSYSGAYEQYF. The CDR3 region has the DNA TGTGCCAGCAGTTACTCGGGGGCCTACGAGCAGTACTTC.

The sample holds many counts of this clonotype. The V call is TRBV28, the J call TRBJ2-7, with 8 bases matching TRBD2. Unmatched junction bases numbered 7, after V lost 6 bases and J lost 9 bases. Germline V gene data show CDR1 as MDHEN and CDR2 as SYDVKM. The CDR3 length is 12 residues. Here the CDR3 DNA reads TGTGCCAGCAGCCCCCAGCGGGGGTGGCAGTACTTC. The encoded protein is CASSPQRGWQYF.

V gene TRBV29-1 combines with J gene TRBJ2-7, with D maybe TRBD1 (6 bases). This CDR3 has 15 residues. CDR1 is SQVTM, CDR2 ANQGSEA, per germline. Trimming took 0 bases from V and 5 from J, leaving 17 bases between them. CDR3 nucleotides: TGCAGCGTTGAAGAAAGGGCCAGGGGCTTCCACGAGCAGTACTTC. It translates to CSVEERARGFHEQYF.

This clonotype has just a few counts. The CDR3 spells CAAPSGHLTYEQYF. CDR3 bases: TGTGCCGCTCCATCAGGGCACCTAACCTACGAGCAGTACTTC. The chain uses TRBV24-1 and TRBJ2-7, with D perhaps matching TRBD1 (5 bases). The CDR3 totals 14 residues. V lost 12 bases and J 2 bases, leaving 19 bases between the germline ends. Germline assignment: CDR1 KGHDR and CDR2 SFDVKD.

J is TRBJ2-1 and V is TRBV20-1; possibly TRBD1 for D (6 bases). There are 14 residues in the CDR3. Trimming removed 6 bases from V and 1 base from J, with 13 bases in between. CDR1 and CDR2 (germline): DFQATT, SNEGSKA (reference sequence). The CDR3, as DNA: TGCAGTGCCCAAAGGGGGACATCCTACAATGAGCAGTTCTTC. This codes for CSAQRGTSYNEQFF.

This clonotype was seen just once. V is TRBV20-1 and J is TRBJ2-1, with a tentative D call TRBD2 (5 bases). V lost 3 bases to trimming and J lost 4 bases, with 19 bases between them. This CDR3 is 16 amino acids long. Germline CDR1 reads DFQATT; CDR2 reads SNEGSKA (reference sequence). Here the CDR3 DNA reads TGCAGTGCTAGCCCCCCGGGCGGGTCGGGGTACAATGAGCAGTTCTTC. Translating it yields CSASPPGGSGYNEQFF.

This clonotype was found many times. The rearrangement joins TRBV29-1 to TRBJ1-3, with D uncertain. Germline CDR1 SQVTM, CDR2 ANQGSEA. Trimming took 3 bases from V and 4 from J, leaving 10 bases between them. This CDR3 contains 13 residues. The CDR3 DNA sequence: TGCAGCGTTGAGAGCCAGGCCGGAAACACCATATATTTT. Encoded protein: CSVESQAGNTIYF.

This rearrangement joins TRBV20-1 to TRBJ1-5; TRBD1 aligns across 8 bases. CDR1 DFQATT and CDR2 SNEGSKA come from the germline V gene (reference sequence). CDR3 length equals 15 residues. Trimming cost V 3 bases and J 5 bases; bases outside gene matches: 9. For the CDR3, the DNA is TGCAGTGCTAGGGCTCCAGGGGGCAGAGATCAGCCCCAGCATTTT. This translates into CSARAPGGRDQPQHF.

For the CDR3, the DNA is TGTGCCAGCAGCCAATCGCAACAGGGCACCTACAATGAGCAGTTCTTC. Its protein product is CASSQSQQGTYNEQFF. The V gene is TRBV4-2, the J gene TRBJ2-1, with D perhaps matching TRBD1 (6 bases). Germline CDR1 and CDR2: LGHNA and YNFKEQ. CDR3 length: 16 residues. Between the trimmed V and J ends, which lost 2 bases and 2 bases, there was a span of 13 bases.

In this sample, this clonotype turned up once. The chain carries TRBV20-1 and TRBJ2-7; the D gene is possibly TRBD1 (5 bases). Trimming shortened V by 5 bases and J by 0 bases, and 23 bases separated the two germline ends. Germline CDR1 is DFQATT and CDR2 is SNEGSKA (reference sequence). This CDR3 is built from 17 residues. CDR3 sequence: CSAPDSRQPMSSYEQYF. The CDR3 nucleotides are TGCAGTGCTCCTGATTCACGACAGCCTATGAGCTCCTACGAGCAGTACTTC.

This clonotype was detected a few times. This chain joins TRBV5-1 and TRBJ2-1; D not certain. The CDR3 covers 13 residues. The V and J ends lost 0 bases and 7 bases respectively, with 8 bases between them. CDR1 is SGHRS, CDR2 YFSETQ, per germline. The CDR3 spells CASSLVMGNEQFF. CDR3 nucleotides: TGCGCCAGCAGCTTGGTTATGGGAAATGAGCAGTTCTTC.

This clonotype was found once. The chain has TRBV12-3 or TRBV12-4 and TRBJ1-5; TRBD1 aligns across 7 bases. J gave up 7 bases and V 6 bases, and 9 bases lay outside the gene matches. This CDR3 is built from 14 residues. CDR3 in DNA: TGTGCCAGCAGCCCGACAGGGCACGGGCAGCCCCAGCATTTT. This translates into CASSPTGHGQPQHF.

About this clonotype itself: At one end, the junction sequence differs from germline, possibly due to a read error. V usage is TRBV15 and J usage is TRBJ2-4, with D uncertain. From germline, CDR1 is LNHNV and CDR2 YYDKDF (reference sequence). This CDR3 has 12 amino acids. CDR3 in amino acids: CATSPLGDIQYF. The CDR3, as DNA: TGCGCCACCAGTCCCCTTGGTGACATTCAGTACTTC.

The V gene is TRBV20-1, the J gene TRBJ2-7; D remains unclear. The CDR3 contains 13 residues. Per germline, CDR1 DFQATT and CDR2 SNEGSKA (reference sequence). Between the trimmed V and J ends, which lost 6 bases and 4 bases, there was a span of 16 bases. CDR3: CSARDGVRYEQYF. In DNA form, the CDR3 reads TGCAGTGCCCGTGATGGGGTCAGGTACGAGCAGTACTTC.